This passage covers 5 T cell receptor beta chains from one sample sequenced in a study of blood T cell repertoires in COVID-19. The table came from immunoSEQ multiplex PCR; TCRdb's copy has only in-frame clones and leaves some out. This sample yields 150,000 to 200,000 clones, of which 80% to 85% are seen a single time; over 10% belongs to the top ten. Input material: PBMCs or T cells enriched from blood (not recorded which). The receptors here all came from a woman aged 60 to 75 who had recovered from COVID-19.

The V and J genes are TRBV3-1 (or the pseudogene TRBV3-2) and TRBJ1-4; no definite D call. V dropped 1 base and J dropped 6 bases, with 6 bases sitting between them. Germline CDR1 and CDR2: LGHDT and YNNKEL (reference sequence). The CDR3 loop spans 13 amino acids. As DNA, the CDR3 is TGTGCCAGCAGCCAAGTACGGGATGAAAAACTGTTTTTT. As protein: CASSQVRDEKLFF.

V usage is TRBV7-8 and J usage is TRBJ2-2, with TRBD2 identical over 10 bases. V trimming: 4 bases; J trimming: 5 bases; junction bases outside the gene matches: 4. CDR3 size: 15 residues. Germline V gene lookup returns CDR1 SGHVS and CDR2 FQNEAQ. The CDR3 is CASSSLAGETGELFF. The CDR3 DNA reads TGTGCCAGCAGCTCCCTAGCGGGAGAGACCGGGGAGCTGTTTTTT.

V gene TRBV7-8 combines with J gene TRBJ2-2; D perhaps matches TRBD2 (5 bases). With 1 base removed from V and 4 bases from J, the gap between germline ends came to 10 bases. This CDR3 has 15 amino acids. Germline V gene sequence: CDR1 SGHVS, CDR2 FQNEAQ. The CDR3: CASSLVGRGTGELFF. The CDR3 bases are TGTGCCAGCAGCTTAGTAGGCCGGGGCACCGGGGAGCTGTTTTTT.

The genes are TRBV6-5 and TRBJ1-1, with D possibly TRBD1 on 5 matching bases. Trimming stripped 6 bases from V and 3 bases from J, with 11 bases between. The V gene's germline CDR1 is MNHEY and CDR2 SVGAGI. This CDR3 has 13 residues. The CDR3 here is CASRIQADTEAFF. DNA for the CDR3: TGTGCCAGCAGGATACAGGCCGACACTGAAGCTTTCTTT.

The chain combines TRBV7-6 with TRBJ2-5, with a weak D call TRBD1 (7 bases). CDR3 length equals 14 residues. Germline V gene lookup returns CDR1 SGHVS and CDR2 FNYEAQ. Trimming left V 5 bases short and J 5 bases short, with 15 bases between. CDR3 sequence: CASSPYQGGETQYF. DNA of the CDR3: TGTGCCAGCAGCCCATACCAGGGGGGCGAGACCCAGTACTTC.